What follows are 30 T cell receptor beta chains derived from one specimen sequenced in a study of blood T cell repertoires in COVID-19 (dated by TCRdb to the early 2020s). Libraries were made using the immunoSEQ multiplex PCR assay. TCRdb provides this immuneACCESS table in a form limited to in-frame rearrangements. Some clones are lacking; in checked studies, under half of them reflect an unresolved V gene, and why the rest are absent is not known. The sample yields about 160,000 clones; more than 75% were counted once. Jointly, the top ten make up about 18% of the sample. Sequencing was performed on peripheral blood. The receptor source for this set is a man in his sixties with active or convalescent COVID-19.

V gene TRBV5-8 combines with J gene TRBJ1-6; 7 bases fit TRBD1. The trim removed 2 bases at V and 9 bases at J, leaving 5 bases unmatched. This CDR3 spans 14 amino acids. Looked up from germline, CDR1 is SGHTS and CDR2 is YDEGEE. The CDR3, as DNA: TGTGCCAGCAGCTTTCGACAGGGTCGTTCACCCCTCCACTTT. Amino acid sequence: CASSFRQGRSPLHF.

This chain joins TRBV19 and TRBJ2-3; 10 bases agree with TRBD2. CDR1 LNHDA and CDR2 SQIVND come from the germline V gene (reference sequence). V was pared by 5 bases and J by 2 bases, with 7 bases of the junction left unmatched. The CDR3 has 16 amino acids. The CDR3 nucleotides read TGTGCCAGTAGTTGGCTAGCGGGGGACATCACAGATACGCAGTATTTT. This encodes CASSWLAGDITDTQYF.

This chain joins TRBV11-2 and TRBJ2-7; a weak D match, TRBD1 (5 bases). Germline CDR1 SGHAT, CDR2 FQNNGV. V lost 3 bases, J lost 2 bases, and 8 bases lay in between. There are 13 residues in the CDR3. The CDR3 sequence is CASSFQGTYEQYF. The DNA of the CDR3 is TGTGCCAGCAGCTTCCAGGGAACCTACGAGCAGTACTTC.

The chain combines TRBV6-5 with TRBJ1-1; no reliable D call. There are 12 residues in the CDR3. The germline CDR1 and CDR2 sequences are MNHEY and SVGAGI. Trimming took off 10 bases at V and 11 bases at J, with 20 bases between the two ends. CDR3 sequence: CATPPLTSGAFF. CDR3 bases: TGTGCCACCCCCCCGTTGACATCTGGGGCTTTCTTT.

The J gene is TRBJ2-1, the V gene TRBV7-2; 11 bases match TRBD2. After removal of 4 bases from V and 8 bases from J, the junction contained 7 bases not matched to a gene. The CDR3 length is 15 residues. CDR1 is SGHTA, CDR2 FQGNSA, per germline. The CDR3 loop reads CASSWGLAEGDEQFF. The CDR3 region has the DNA TGTGCCAGCAGCTGGGGACTAGCGGAGGGGGATGAGCAGTTCTTC. The variable domain in full, with the rest retrieved from reference TRBV7-2 and TRBJ2-1, is GAGVSQSPSNKVTEKGKDVELRCDPISGHTALYWYRQSLGQGLEFLIYFQGNSAPDKSGLPSDRFSAERTGGSVSTLTIQRTQQEDSAVYLCASSWGLAEGDEQFFGPGTRLTVL.

This clone was picked up one time. The chain joins TRBV28 to TRBJ1-2, with 8 positions matching TRBD1. CDR1 and CDR2 (germline): MDHEN, SYDVKM. This CDR3 is 14 amino acids long. V lost 6 bases to trimming and J lost 13 bases; unmatched junction nucleotides: 16. CDR3 in amino acids: CASRTTGTGLLFTF. The CDR3 nucleotides are TGTGCCAGCAGGACAACCGGGACAGGCTTACTGTTCACCTTC.

The DNA of the CDR3 is TGTGCCAGCAGCGTGAACACAGGGGGAAACTATGGCTACACCTTC. Encoded protein: CASSVNTGGNYGYTF. The chain recombines TRBV11-1 with TRBJ1-2; 8 bases match TRBD1. The CDR3 contains 15 residues. J was trimmed by 2 bases and V by 5 bases; bases with no gene match: 7. In germline, CDR1 is SGHAT, CDR2 FQDESV (reference sequence).

The chain combines TRBV7-2 with TRBJ2-1, with D possibly TRBD2 on 6 matching bases. This CDR3 comprises 15 residues. The germline V gene has CDR1 SGHTA and CDR2 FQGNSA. V was cut by 4 bases and J by 2 bases, with 12 bases left in between. CDR3 bases: TGTGCCAGCAGCTCGTGGGACTCTCCCTACAATGAGCAGTTCTTC. Translated: CASSSWDSPYNEQFF.

The chain links TRBV7-2 to TRBJ1-4; maybe TRBD1 (5 bases). CDR3 size: 17 residues. Trimming took 1 base from V and 4 from J, leaving 16 bases between them. The germline gives CDR1 SGHTA, CDR2 FQGNSA. The CDR3 coding sequence is TGTGCCAGCAGCTTAGTCACGGGGGAGGTTTATAATGAAAAACTGTTTTTT. Amino acids: CASSLVTGEVYNEKLFF.

The genes are TRBV5-1 and TRBJ2-3; no clear D gene. CDR1 SGHRS and CDR2 YFSETQ come from the germline V gene. Trimming pared 1 base from V and 0 bases from J, leaving 9 bases between. The CDR3 contains 15 residues. Written as DNA, the CDR3 is TGCGCCAGCAGCTTGTTTCCGGGTAGCACAGATACGCAGTATTTT. Translating it yields CASSLFPGSTDTQYF.

This clone was counted once. This sequence joins TRBV18 and TRBJ1-2; D possibly corresponds to TRBD1 (5 bases). Trimming left V 3 bases short and J 1 base short, with 12 bases between. The CDR3 is 15 residues long. The germline V gene has CDR1 KGHSH and CDR2 LQKENI. The CDR3 DNA reads as TGTGCCAGCTCACCTGCGACAGACGGTAACTATGGCTACACCTTC. Residues: CASSPATDGNYGYTF.

This chain connects TRBV18 to TRBJ2-1; 8 nucleotides align to TRBD1. Germline trimming cut 3 bases from V and 4 bases from J; bases unmatched to any gene: 8. Germline-derived CDR1 and CDR2 are KGHSH and LQKENI. The CDR3 is made up of 16 amino acids. This CDR3 is CASSPRNDRGYNEQFF. CDR3 DNA sequence: TGTGCCAGCTCACCTAGGAATGACAGGGGTTACAATGAGCAGTTCTTC.

This clone was detected only a few times. This chain connects TRBV6-5 to TRBJ1-4; 7 bases align to TRBD1. Germline V CDR1 and CDR2: MNHEY, SVGAGI. After removal of 5 bases from V and 5 bases from J, the junction contained 8 bases not matched to a gene. CDR3 length equals 15 residues. Written as DNA, the CDR3 is TGTGCCAGCAGTCCATTGGACAGGTCCAATGAAAAACTGTTTTTT. It encodes CASSPLDRSNEKLFF.

The chain carries TRBV7-9 and TRBJ2-3; 8 positions agree with TRBD1. The length of the CDR3 is 15 residues. Germline CDR1 SEHNR, CDR2 FQNEAQ (reference sequence). The trim removed 4 bases at V and 3 bases at J, leaving 6 bases unmatched. The CDR3 sequence is CASSSQGARTDTQYF. CDR3 sequence (DNA): TGTGCCAGCAGCTCGCAGGGGGCGCGGACAGATACGCAGTATTTT.

This clone was detected once. A read error may account for a junction end that differs from germline. The rearrangement joins TRBV2 to TRBJ1-2, with a tentative D call TRBD1 (6 bases). CDR1 SNHLY and CDR2 FYNNEI come from the germline V gene. CDR3 size: 12 residues. This CDR3 is CASSGAGEQGYF. The DNA of the CDR3 is TGTGCCAGCAGTGGGGCAGGCGAACAGGGTTACTTC.

The chain carries TRBV21-1 and TRBJ1-2. TRBV21-1 counts as a pseudogene. CDR3 length: 15 residues. DNA of the CDR3: TGTGCCAGCAGCAAAGTGCGGTCAGACTACTATGGCTACACCTTC. Encoded protein: CASSKVRSDYYGYTF.

This sequence joins TRBV3-1 (or the pseudogene TRBV3-2) and TRBJ1-1; TRBD1 agrees at 9 bases. This CDR3 is built from 14 residues. The germline V gene has CDR1 LGHDT and CDR2 YNNKEL (reference sequence). After removal of 6 bases from V and 5 bases from J, the junction contained 7 bases not matched to a gene. CDR3 residues: CASSPTGGNTEAFF. CDR3 DNA: TGTGCCAGCAGTCCAACAGGGGGCAATACTGAAGCTTTCTTT.

CDR3 in DNA: TGTGCCAGCAGCTTGACACGCATGAACACTGAAGCTTTCTTT. Encoded protein: CASSLTRMNTEAFF. V is TRBV7-8 and J is TRBJ1-1; D unclear. The V gene lost 3 bases and the J gene lost 0 bases, with 8 bases spanning the gap. This CDR3 comprises 14 residues. In germline, CDR1 is SGHVS, CDR2 FQNEAQ.

This chain joins TRBV9 and TRBJ1-1; 7 bases align to TRBD1. The trim removed 2 bases at V and 3 bases at J, leaving 4 bases unmatched. CDR3 length: 14 residues. Per germline, CDR1 SGDLS and CDR2 YYNGEE. The CDR3 sequence is CASSVTGAYTEAFF. CDR3 nucleotide sequence: TGTGCCAGCAGCGTTACAGGGGCCTACACTGAAGCTTTCTTT.

The rearrangement links TRBV4-2 to TRBJ2-7; 10 bases align to TRBD1. After removal of 5 bases from V and 4 bases from J, the junction contained 11 bases not matched to a gene. Germline loops: CDR1 LGHNA, CDR2 YNFKEQ. The CDR3 is made up of 16 amino acids. CDR3 in amino acids: CASSSRTGGGAYEQYF. The CDR3 coding sequence is TGTGCCAGCAGCTCACGGACAGGGGGGGGTGCTTACGAGCAGTACTTC.

The CDR3 loop reads CASSRTGGNQPQHF. CDR3 nucleotides: TGTGCCAGCAGTCGGACAGGGGGCAATCAGCCCCAGCATTTT. The V call is TRBV3-1 (or the pseudogene TRBV3-2), the J call TRBJ1-5, with 9 bases fitting TRBD1. Trimming took 6 bases from V and 2 from J; bases not matched to a gene: 2. CDR1 LGHDT and CDR2 YNNKEL come from the germline V gene (reference sequence). The CDR3 has 14 amino acids.

The rearrangement uses TRBV6-5 and TRBJ1-1, with 8 bases that match TRBD1. With 6 bases clipped from V and 4 bases from J, the junction kept 10 bases outside the gene matches. In germline, CDR1 is MNHEY, CDR2 SVGAGI. The CDR3 is made up of 15 amino acids. CDR3 in amino acids: CASRPAYRGGTEAFF. As DNA, the CDR3 is TGTGCCAGCAGACCCGCTTACAGGGGGGGCACTGAAGCTTTCTTT.

The gene calls are TRBV15 and TRBJ1-4, with no clear D. This CDR3 is built from 14 residues. V gave up 5 bases and J gave up 6 bases, with 13 bases separating them. Germline loops: CDR1 LNHNV, CDR2 YYDKDF (reference sequence). DNA of the CDR3: TGTGCCACCAGCGATCGAGAAATAGATGAAAAACTGTTTTTT. Translation gives CATSDREIDEKLFF.

The gene calls are TRBV7-2 and TRBJ2-7; 7 bases map to TRBD1. CDR1 SGHTA and CDR2 FQGNSA come from the germline V gene. The length of the CDR3 is 16 residues. With 1 base clipped from V and 1 base from J, the junction kept 7 bases outside the gene matches. This CDR3 is CASSLVSGQASYEQYF. The CDR3 DNA reads as TGTGCCAGCAGCTTAGTCTCCGGACAGGCATCCTACGAGCAGTACTTC.

This chain links TRBV30 with TRBJ1-5; D remains unclear. V was pared by 2 bases and J by 0 bases, with 11 bases between. This CDR3 spans 15 amino acids. CDR1 GTSNPN and CDR2 SVGIG come from the germline V gene (reference sequence). The CDR3 DNA reads TGTGCCTGGAGTCCATTGGGCCTTAGCAATCAGCCCCAGCATTTT. It is translated as CAWSPLGLSNQPQHF.

This chain uses TRBV20-1 with TRBJ2-7, with TRBD2 identical over 8 bases. V gave up 8 bases and J gave up 2 bases; unmatched junction bases: 2. Germline V CDR1 and CDR2: DFQATT, SNEGSKA (reference sequence). The CDR3 sequence is 11 residues long. CDR3 amino acids: CSPGGPYEQYF. The DNA for the CDR3 is TGCAGTCCGGGGGGGCCCTACGAGCAGTACTTC.

The chain combines TRBV6-5 with TRBJ2-1, with a weak D call TRBD1 (7 bases). Trimming removed 4 bases at V and 3 bases at J, with 13 bases between. The CDR3 runs to 15 residues. The V gene's germline CDR1 is MNHEY and CDR2 SVGAGI. DNA for the CDR3: TGTGCCAGCAGTTTCCAGGGGGGATACTACAATGAGCAGTTCTTC. This encodes CASSFQGGYYNEQFF.

This chain joins TRBV5-1 and TRBJ2-3; 7 bases align to TRBD2. Per germline, CDR1 SGHRS and CDR2 YFSETQ. CDR3 size: 15 residues. The junction had 7 bases not matched to a gene; V was cut back by 0 bases and J by 6 bases. Here the CDR3 reads CASSLVAGHADTQYF. CDR3 DNA: TGCGCCAGCAGCTTGGTAGCGGGCCATGCGGATACGCAGTATTTT.

The chain has TRBV19 and TRBJ1-1, with D possibly matching TRBD1 (5 bases). V was trimmed by 1 base and J by 5 bases, leaving 17 bases between them. The CDR3 contains 16 residues. Germline V gene data show CDR1 as LNHDA and CDR2 as SQIVND (reference sequence). The CDR3 DNA sequence: TGTGCCAGTAGTATAGCGGCAGGGTTAGGTGGGACTGAAGCTTTCTTT. This gives the protein CASSIAAGLGGTEAFF.

V usage is TRBV6-5 and J usage is TRBJ2-6, with D hard to call. The CDR3 runs to 15 residues. Germline V gene sequence: CDR1 MNHEY, CDR2 SVGAGI. V was pared by 2 bases and J by 3 bases, with 8 bases between. This CDR3 reads CASSYGPGGANVLTF. In nucleotides, the CDR3 is TGTGCCAGCAGTTACGGTCCAGGTGGGGCCAACGTCCTGACTTTC.